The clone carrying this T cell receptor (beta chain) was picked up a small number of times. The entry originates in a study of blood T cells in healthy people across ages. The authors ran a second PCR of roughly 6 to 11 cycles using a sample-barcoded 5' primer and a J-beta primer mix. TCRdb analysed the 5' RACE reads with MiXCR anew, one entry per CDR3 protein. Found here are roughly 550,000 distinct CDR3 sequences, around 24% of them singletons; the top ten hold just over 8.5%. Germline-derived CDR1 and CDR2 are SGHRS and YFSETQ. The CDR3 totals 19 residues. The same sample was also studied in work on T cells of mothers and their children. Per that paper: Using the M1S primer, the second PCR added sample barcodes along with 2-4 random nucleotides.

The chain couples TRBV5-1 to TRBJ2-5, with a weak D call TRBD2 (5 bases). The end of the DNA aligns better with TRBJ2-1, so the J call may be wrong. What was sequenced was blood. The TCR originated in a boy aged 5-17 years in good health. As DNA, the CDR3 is TGCGCCAGCAGCTTGGGTTTAGACGTCCTTCTGCGGGCCTACAATGAGCAGTTCTTC. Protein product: CASSLGLDVLLRAYNEQFF.